The 8 T cell receptor beta chains in this list originate from one sample, sequenced in a study of cytomegalovirus exposure and HLA in healthy donors. Primers included in the PCR were 60 Vbeta and 13 Jbeta primers. Generated by immunoSEQ multiplex PCR, the TCRdb table keeps only in-frame clones and is missing some. The sample yields about 140,000 clones, about three quarters seen once. Material for sequencing was PBMCs. These receptors originate from a female donor in good health and CMV-seronegative.

The CDR3 is CASSTGREGTGELFF. Written as DNA, the CDR3 is TGTGCCAGTAGTACTGGGCGGGAGGGCACCGGGGAGCTGTTTTTT. The V and J genes are TRBV19 and TRBJ2-2, with 9 bases fitting TRBD2. This CDR3 is built from 15 residues. Germline assignment: CDR1 LNHDA and CDR2 SQIVND (reference sequence). V gave up 4 bases and J gave up 4 bases; unmatched junction bases: 4.

The V and J genes are TRBV25-1 and TRBJ1-1, with D maybe TRBD1 (6 bases). V dropped 8 bases and J dropped 1 base, with 11 bases sitting between them. Per the germline V gene, CDR1 is MGHDK and CDR2 is SYGVNS. The CDR3 is 13 residues long. The CDR3 spells CASCLGGNTEAFF. For the CDR3, the DNA is TGTGCCAGCTGCTTAGGGGGGAACACTGAAGCTTTCTTT.

The chain uses TRBV28 and TRBJ1-3, with TRBD1 matching 7 bases. V shed 10 bases, J shed 2 bases, and the junction held 11 bases outside the gene matches. Germline V CDR1 and CDR2: MDHEN, SYDVKM. The CDR3 loop spans 15 amino acids. The CDR3 region is CATRYRQGTGNTIYF. The CDR3 DNA reads as TGTGCCACCCGTTATAGACAGGGCACTGGAAACACCATATATTTT.

The rearrangement joins TRBV7-8 to TRBJ1-5; 7 bases fit TRBD1. Germline CDR1 SGHVS, CDR2 FQNEAQ. The CDR3 has 19 residues. V shed 0 bases and J 4 bases; nucleotides not matched to a gene: 15. The CDR3 region has the DNA TGTGCCAGCAGCTTAGCGCTTCGGGAAGGGGGCTACAATAATCAGCCCCAGCATTTT. Translation gives CASSLALREGGYNNQPQHF. The entire variable domain, with the rest obtained from reference TRBV7-8 and TRBJ1-5, is as follows: GAGVSQSPRYKVAKRGQDVALRCDPISGHVSLFWYQQALGQGPEFLTYFQNEAQLDKSGLPSDRFFAERPEGSVSTLKIQRTQQEDSAVYLCASSLALREGGYNNQPQHFGDGTRLSIL.

The rearrangement uses TRBV23-1 and TRBJ1-3; D possibly corresponds to TRBD1 (6 bases). TRBV23-1 is annotated as an ORF whose role is uncertain. The CDR3 sequence is 15 residues long. Trimming took off 3 bases at V and 11 bases at J, with 20 bases between the two ends. CDR3: CASSHLGEGGFPIYF. In nucleotides, the CDR3 is TGCGCCAGCAGTCACCTCGGGGAGGGGGGCTTCCCCATATATTTT.

J is TRBJ2-7 and V is TRBV9; 9 bases are a match to TRBD2. This CDR3 region has 14 residues. J gave up 3 bases and V 2 bases, and 3 bases lay outside the gene matches. Germline V lookup: CDR1 SGDLS, CDR2 YYNGEE. CDR3 in amino acids: CASSVSGGRYEQYF. CDR3 in DNA: TGTGCCAGCAGCGTGAGCGGGGGGCGCTACGAGCAGTACTTC.

The genes are TRBV10-3 and TRBJ1-1, with TRBD1 as a possible D gene (6 bases). CDR1 is ENHRY and CDR2 is SYGVKD in the germline V gene. This CDR3 comprises 15 residues. Trimming took 10 bases from V and 0 from J, leaving 18 bases between them. The DNA for the CDR3 is TGTGCCAGCGTCCTAGGGGGGGCCCTGAACACTGAAGCTTTCTTT. Translation gives CASVLGGALNTEAFF.

J is TRBJ1-2 and V is TRBV2; 11 bases are shared with TRBD1. V lost 6 bases and J lost 8; bases outside the gene matches: 11. The CDR3 loop spans 15 amino acids. Germline V gene sequence: CDR1 SNHLY, CDR2 FYNNEI. The CDR3 DNA reads as TGTGCCAGCAGGAGAGGACAGGGGGCTAGTCAGGGCTACACCTTC. Translation: CASRRGQGASQGYTF.